This T cell receptor beta chain comes out of a study of T cell changes during pregnancy in multiple sclerosis. Libraries were prepared by immunoSEQ multiplex PCR; TCRdb keeps only in-frame clonotypes and omits some of them. The data contain 68,000 or so clones, roughly nine tenths of them singletons. In germline, CDR1 is SGHAT, CDR2 FQNNGV. Trimming shortened V by 1 base and J by 0 bases, and 10 bases separated the two germline ends. The CDR3 runs to 15 residues. The material was peripheral blood, obtained in the second trimester of pregnancy. The rearrangement joins TRBV11-2 to TRBJ2-7; no clear D. The sequence was obtained from a female donor with multiple sclerosis, enrolled in a pregnancy study. In DNA, the CDR3 is TGTGCCAGCAGCTTAGGACCGACACCCTCCTACGAGCAGTACTTC. It yields the protein CASSLGPTPSYEQYF.